This T cell receptor beta chain was obtained from a study of response to subunit inactivated influenza vaccine. Study-level results: Only a handful of new T cells, the authors suggested, are recruited with each seasonal influenza vaccination.

In TCRdb, the RT-PCR reads were re-called with MiXCR into one record per CDR3 protein. Seen here are around 650,000 distinct CDR3 sequences, around a sixth observed once, and the top ten hold approximately 10%. The CDR3 is made up of 11 amino acids. Looked up from germline, CDR1 is ENHRY and CDR2 is SYGVKD. V was trimmed by 11 bases and J by 3 bases, leaving 11 bases between them. Regarding this clonotype: Its antigen is undetermined.

The clonotype was recovered from a man aged 50 to 60 who received an inactivated influenza vaccine. Specimen: PBMCs from blood, collected roughly 13 days after vaccination. The V call is TRBV10-3, the J call TRBJ2-7; D may be TRBD1 (6 bases). The CDR3 DNA is TGTGCCGTCCAACAGGGCTACGAGCAGTACTTC. Translating it yields CAVQQGYEQYF.